This T cell receptor beta chain was recovered during a study of identical twins. Study-level points and caveats: Less excess twin sharing appeared in beta out-of-frame sequences. Invariant MAIT and iNKT cells are populations that could partly confound zero-insertion analyses.

In germline, CDR1 is SGHRS, CDR2 YFSETQ. The CDR3 extends over 15 amino acids. TCRdb called the 5' RACE reads again in MiXCR, with one record for every CDR3 protein. The sample lists 1,800,000 or so distinct CDR3 sequences; roughly 35% were seen once. Details on this clonotype: Its antigen is still unknown. At one of its ends the junction is not consistent with the germline gene, which may arise from a read error.

Sequencing was done on a sample of cord blood. The origin of this receptor is a newborn girl in good health. V and J are TRBV5-1 and TRBJ1-1, with D possibly being TRBD1 (6 bases). The CDR3 loop is CASSSEGGLGTEAFF. The CDR3 DNA reads as TGCGCCAGCAGCTCCGAGGGGGGGCTGGGCACTGAAGCATTCTTT. The complete variable domain, with remaining parts taken from reference TRBV5-1 and TRBJ1-1, reads KAGVTQTPRYLIKTRGQQVTLSCSPISGHRSVSWYQQTPGQGLQFLFEYFSETQRNKGNFPGRFSGRQFSNSRSEMNVSTLELGDSALYLCASSSEGGLGTEAFFGQGTRLTVV.